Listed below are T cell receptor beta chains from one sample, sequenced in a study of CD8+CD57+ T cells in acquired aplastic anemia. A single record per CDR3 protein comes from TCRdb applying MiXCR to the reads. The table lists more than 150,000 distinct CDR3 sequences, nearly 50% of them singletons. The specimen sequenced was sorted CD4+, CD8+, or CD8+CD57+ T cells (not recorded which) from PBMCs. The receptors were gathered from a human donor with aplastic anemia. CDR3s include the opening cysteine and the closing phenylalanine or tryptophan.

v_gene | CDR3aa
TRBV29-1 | CSVGQGAGDTQYF
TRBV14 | CASSLSGAGAYEQYF
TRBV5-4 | CASSYAPRGGETQYF
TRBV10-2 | CASREGTYNEQFF
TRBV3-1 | CASSQTVGSYEQYF
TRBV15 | CATSRGTATDGYTF
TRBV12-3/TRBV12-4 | CASSLRGGASTDTQYF
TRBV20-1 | CSARDRASGSTDTQYF
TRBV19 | CASSMAGKYNEQFF
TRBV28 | CASSPRGPWHQFF
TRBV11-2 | CASRSGTGFVKNIQYF
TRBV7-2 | CASSSSGVEKLFF
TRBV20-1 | CSASEGGTEAFF